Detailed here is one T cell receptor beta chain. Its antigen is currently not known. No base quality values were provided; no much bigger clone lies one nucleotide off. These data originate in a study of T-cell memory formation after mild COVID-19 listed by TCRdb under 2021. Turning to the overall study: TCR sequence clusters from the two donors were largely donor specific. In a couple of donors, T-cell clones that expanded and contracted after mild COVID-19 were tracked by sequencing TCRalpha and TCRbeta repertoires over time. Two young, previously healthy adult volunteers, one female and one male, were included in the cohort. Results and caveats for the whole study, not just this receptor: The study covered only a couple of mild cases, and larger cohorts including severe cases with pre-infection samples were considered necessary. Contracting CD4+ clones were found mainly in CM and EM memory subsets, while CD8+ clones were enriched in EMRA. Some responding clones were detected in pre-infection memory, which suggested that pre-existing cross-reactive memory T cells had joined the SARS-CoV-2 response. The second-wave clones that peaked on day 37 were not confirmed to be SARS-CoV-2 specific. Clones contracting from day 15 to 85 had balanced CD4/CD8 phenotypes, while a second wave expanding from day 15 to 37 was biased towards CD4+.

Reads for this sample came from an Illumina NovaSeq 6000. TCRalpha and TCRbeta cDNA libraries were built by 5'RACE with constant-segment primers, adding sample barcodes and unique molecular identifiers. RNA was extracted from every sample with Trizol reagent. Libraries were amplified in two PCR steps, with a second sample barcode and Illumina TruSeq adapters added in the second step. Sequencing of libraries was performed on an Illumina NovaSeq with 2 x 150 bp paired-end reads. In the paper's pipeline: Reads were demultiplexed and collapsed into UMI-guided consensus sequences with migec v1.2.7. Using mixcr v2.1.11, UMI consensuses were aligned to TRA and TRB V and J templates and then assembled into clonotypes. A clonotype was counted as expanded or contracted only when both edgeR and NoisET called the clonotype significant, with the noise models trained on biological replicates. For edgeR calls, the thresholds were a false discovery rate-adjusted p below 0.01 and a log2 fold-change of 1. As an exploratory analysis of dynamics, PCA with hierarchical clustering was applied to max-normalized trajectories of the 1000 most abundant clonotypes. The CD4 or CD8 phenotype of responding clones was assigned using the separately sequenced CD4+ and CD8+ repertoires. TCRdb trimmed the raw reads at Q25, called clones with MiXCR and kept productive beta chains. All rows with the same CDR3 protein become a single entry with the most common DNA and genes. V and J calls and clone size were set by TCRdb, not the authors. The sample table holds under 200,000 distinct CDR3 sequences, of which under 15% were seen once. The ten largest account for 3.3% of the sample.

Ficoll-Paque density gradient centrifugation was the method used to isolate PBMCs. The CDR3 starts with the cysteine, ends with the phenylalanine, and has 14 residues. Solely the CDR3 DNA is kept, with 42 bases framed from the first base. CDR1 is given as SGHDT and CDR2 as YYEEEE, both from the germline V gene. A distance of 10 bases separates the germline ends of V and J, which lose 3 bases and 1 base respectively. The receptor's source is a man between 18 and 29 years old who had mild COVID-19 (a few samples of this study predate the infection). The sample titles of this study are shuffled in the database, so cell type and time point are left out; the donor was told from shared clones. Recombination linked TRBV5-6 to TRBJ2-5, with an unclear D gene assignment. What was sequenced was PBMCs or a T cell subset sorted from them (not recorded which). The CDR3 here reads CASSSAGLQETQYF. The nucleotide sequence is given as TGTGCCAGCAGCTCCGCTGGTCTCCAAGAGACCCAGTACTTC.